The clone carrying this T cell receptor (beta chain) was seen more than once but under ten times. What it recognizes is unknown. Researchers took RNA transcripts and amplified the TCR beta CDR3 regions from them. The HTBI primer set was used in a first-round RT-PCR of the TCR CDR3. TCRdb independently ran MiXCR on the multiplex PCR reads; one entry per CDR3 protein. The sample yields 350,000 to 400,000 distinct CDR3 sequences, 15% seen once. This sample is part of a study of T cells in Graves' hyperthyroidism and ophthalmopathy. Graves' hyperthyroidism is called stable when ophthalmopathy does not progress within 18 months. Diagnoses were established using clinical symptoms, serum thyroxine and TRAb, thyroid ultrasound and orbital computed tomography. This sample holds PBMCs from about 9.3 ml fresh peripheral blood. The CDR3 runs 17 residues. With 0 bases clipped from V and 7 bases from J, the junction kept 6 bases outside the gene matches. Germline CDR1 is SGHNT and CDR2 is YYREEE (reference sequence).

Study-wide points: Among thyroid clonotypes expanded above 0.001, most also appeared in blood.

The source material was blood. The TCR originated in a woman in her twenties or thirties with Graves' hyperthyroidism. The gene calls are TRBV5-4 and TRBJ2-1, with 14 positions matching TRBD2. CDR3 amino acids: CASSLVLRTSGGNEQFF. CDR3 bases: TGTGCCAGCAGCTTGGTCCTACGGACTAGCGGGGGGAATGAGCAGTTCTTC. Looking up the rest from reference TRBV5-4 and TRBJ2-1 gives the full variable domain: ETGVTQSPTHLIKTRGQQVTLRCSSQSGHNTVSWYQQALGQGPQFIFQYYREEENGRGNFPPRFSGLQFPNYSSELNVNALELDDSALYLCASSLVLRTSGGNEQFFGPGTRLTVL.